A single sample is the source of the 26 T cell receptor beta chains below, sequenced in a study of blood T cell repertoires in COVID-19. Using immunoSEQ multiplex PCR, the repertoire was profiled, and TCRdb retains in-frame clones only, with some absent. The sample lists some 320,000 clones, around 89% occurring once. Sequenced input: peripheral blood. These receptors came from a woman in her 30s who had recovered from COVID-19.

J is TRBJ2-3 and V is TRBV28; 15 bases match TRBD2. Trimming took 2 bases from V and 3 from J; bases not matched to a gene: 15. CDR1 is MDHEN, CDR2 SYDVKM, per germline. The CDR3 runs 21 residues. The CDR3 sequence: CASSLDRPGLAGGAETDTQYF. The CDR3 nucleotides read TGTGCCAGCAGTTTAGACCGTCCGGGACTAGCGGGGGGCGCAGAAACAGATACGCAGTATTTT.

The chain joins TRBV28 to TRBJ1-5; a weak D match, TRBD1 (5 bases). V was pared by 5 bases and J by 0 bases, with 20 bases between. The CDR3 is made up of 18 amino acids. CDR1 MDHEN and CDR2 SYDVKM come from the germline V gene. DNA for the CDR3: TGTGCCAGCAGTAGGGGTTGGGCAGAACATTATAGCAATCAGCCCCAGCATTTT. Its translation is CASSRGWAEHYSNQPQHF.

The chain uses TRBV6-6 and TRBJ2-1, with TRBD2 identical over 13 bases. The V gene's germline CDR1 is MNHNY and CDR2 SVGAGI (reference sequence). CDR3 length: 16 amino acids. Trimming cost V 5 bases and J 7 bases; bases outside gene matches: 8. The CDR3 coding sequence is TGTGCCAGCAGTCGACTAGCGGGGGGCCAGGGGAATGAGCAGTTCTTC. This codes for CASSRLAGGQGNEQFF.

This chain's CDR3 is CASLGGGAGGELFF. DNA of the CDR3: TGTGCCAGCCTGGGCGGGGGGGCAGGCGGGGAGCTGTTTTTT. This chain joins TRBV27 and TRBJ2-2, with 9 bases fitting TRBD2. CDR1 and CDR2 from the germline V gene are MNHEY and SMNVEV (reference sequence). After removal of 8 bases from V and 7 bases from J, the junction contained 8 bases not matched to a gene. The CDR3 has 14 amino acids.

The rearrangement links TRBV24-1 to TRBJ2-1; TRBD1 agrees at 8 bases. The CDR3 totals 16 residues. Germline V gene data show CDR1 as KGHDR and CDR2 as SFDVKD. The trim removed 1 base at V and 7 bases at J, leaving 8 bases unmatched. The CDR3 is CATSDLRGQGTNEQFF. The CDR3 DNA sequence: TGTGCCACCAGTGATTTAAGAGGACAGGGAACGAATGAGCAGTTCTTC.

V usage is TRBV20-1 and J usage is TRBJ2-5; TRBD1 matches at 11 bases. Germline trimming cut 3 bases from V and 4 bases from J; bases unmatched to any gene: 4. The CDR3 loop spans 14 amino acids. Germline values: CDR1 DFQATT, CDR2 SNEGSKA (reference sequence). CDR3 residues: CSASGTGGLETQYF. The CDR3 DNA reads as TGCAGTGCTAGTGGGACAGGGGGATTAGAGACCCAGTACTTC.

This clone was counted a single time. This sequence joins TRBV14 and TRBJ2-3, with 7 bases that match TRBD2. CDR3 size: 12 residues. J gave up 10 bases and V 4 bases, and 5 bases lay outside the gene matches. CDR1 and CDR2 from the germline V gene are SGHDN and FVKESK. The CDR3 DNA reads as TGTGCCAGCAGCCCGCGGGGGTACCCGCAGTATTTT. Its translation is CASSPRGYPQYF.

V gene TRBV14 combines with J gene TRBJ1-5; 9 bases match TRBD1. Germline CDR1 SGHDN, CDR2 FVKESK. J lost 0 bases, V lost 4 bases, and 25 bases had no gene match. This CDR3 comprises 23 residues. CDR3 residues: CASSRKPQGAHRPICYSNQPQHF. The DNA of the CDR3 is TGTGCCAGCAGCCGAAAACCACAGGGGGCCCATCGGCCAATTTGTTATAGCAATCAGCCCCAGCATTTT. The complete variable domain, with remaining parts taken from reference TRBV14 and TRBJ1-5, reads EAGVTQFPSHSVIEKGQTVTLRCDPISGHDNLYWYRRVMGKEIKFLLHFVKESKQDESGMPNNRFLAERTGGTYSTLKVQPAELEDSGVYFCASSRKPQGAHRPICYSNQPQHFGDGTRLSIL.

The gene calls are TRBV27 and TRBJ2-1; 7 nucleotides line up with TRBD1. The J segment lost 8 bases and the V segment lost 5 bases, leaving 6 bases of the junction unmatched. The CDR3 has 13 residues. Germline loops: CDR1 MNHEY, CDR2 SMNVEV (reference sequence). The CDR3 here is CASSTTGMDEQFF. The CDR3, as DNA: TGTGCCAGCAGTACGACAGGGATGGATGAGCAGTTCTTC.

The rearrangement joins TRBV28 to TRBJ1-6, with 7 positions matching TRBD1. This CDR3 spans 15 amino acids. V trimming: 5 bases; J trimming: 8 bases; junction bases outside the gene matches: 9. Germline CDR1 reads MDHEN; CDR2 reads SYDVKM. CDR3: CASSRIDRDHSPLHF. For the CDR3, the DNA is TGTGCCAGCAGTCGGATAGACAGGGATCATTCACCCCTCCACTTT.

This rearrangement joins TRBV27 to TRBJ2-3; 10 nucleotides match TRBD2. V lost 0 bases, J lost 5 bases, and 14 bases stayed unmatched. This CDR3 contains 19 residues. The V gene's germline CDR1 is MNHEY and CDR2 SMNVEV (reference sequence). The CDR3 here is CASSLSGASSLAGGDTQYF. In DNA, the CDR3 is TGTGCCAGCAGTTTATCGGGGGCCTCCTCATTAGCGGGGGGAGATACGCAGTATTTT.

The CDR3 here is CSASGGEGDTQYF. The CDR3 DNA reads TGCAGTGCTAGTGGGGGGGAGGGAGATACGCAGTATTTT. This chain links TRBV20-1 with TRBJ2-3, with 7 positions matching TRBD2. This CDR3 has 13 residues. Germline V gene lookup returns CDR1 DFQATT and CDR2 SNEGSKA (reference sequence). V trimming: 3 bases; J trimming: 5 bases; junction bases outside the gene matches: 5.

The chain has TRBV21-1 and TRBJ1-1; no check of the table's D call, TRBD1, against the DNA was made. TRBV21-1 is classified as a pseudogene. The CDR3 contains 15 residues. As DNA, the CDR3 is TGTGCCAGCAGCACGCTGGACAGGGAGAACACTGAAGCTTTCTTT. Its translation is CASSTLDRENTEAFF.

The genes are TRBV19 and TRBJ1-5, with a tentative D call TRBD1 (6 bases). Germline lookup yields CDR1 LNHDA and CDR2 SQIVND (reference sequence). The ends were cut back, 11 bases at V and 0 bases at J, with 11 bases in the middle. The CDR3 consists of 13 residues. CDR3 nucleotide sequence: TGTGCCGGACAGACAGATAGCAATCAGCCCCAGCATTTT. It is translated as CAGQTDSNQPQHF.

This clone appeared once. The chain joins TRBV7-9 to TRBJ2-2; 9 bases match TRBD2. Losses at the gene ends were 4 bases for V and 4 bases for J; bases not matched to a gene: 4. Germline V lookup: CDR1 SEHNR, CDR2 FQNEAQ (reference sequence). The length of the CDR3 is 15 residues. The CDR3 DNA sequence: TGTGCCAGCAGCTCAATAGCGGGGGCCACCGGGGAGCTGTTTTTT. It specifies CASSSIAGATGELFF.

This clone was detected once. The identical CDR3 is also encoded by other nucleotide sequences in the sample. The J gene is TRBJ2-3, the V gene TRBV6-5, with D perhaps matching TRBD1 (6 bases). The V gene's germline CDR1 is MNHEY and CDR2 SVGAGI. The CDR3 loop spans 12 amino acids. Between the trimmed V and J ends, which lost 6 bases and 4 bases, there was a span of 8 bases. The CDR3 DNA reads TGTGCCAGCAGCCCAGGGGCAGATACGCAGTATTTT. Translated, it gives CASSPGADTQYF.

The chain's CDR3 is CASSSNQGANSYEQYF. CDR3 DNA: TGTGCCAGCAGTTCAAATCAGGGGGCGAACTCCTACGAGCAGTACTTC. The chain combines TRBV6-6 with TRBJ2-7; 8 nucleotides match TRBD1. CDR1 MNHNY and CDR2 SVGAGI come from the germline V gene (reference sequence). After removal of 4 bases from V and 0 bases from J, the junction contained 8 bases not matched to a gene. This CDR3 has 16 residues.

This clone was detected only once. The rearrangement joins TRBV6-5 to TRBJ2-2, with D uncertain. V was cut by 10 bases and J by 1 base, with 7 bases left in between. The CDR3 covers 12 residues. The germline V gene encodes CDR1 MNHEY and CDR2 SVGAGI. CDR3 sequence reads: CATRQNTGELFF. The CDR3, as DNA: TGTGCCACCCGACAGAACACCGGGGAGCTGTTTTTT.

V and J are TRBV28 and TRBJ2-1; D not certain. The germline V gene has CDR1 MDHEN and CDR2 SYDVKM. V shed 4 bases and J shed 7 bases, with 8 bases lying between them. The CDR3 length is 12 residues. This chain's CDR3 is CASSSPANEQFF. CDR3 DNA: TGTGCCAGCAGTTCACCCGCGAATGAGCAGTTCTTC.

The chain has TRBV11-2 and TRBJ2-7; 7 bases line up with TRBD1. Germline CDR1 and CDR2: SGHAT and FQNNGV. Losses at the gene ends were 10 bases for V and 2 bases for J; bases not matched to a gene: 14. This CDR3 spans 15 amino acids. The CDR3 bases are TGTGCCACTACGCCACGGAGGACAGGAGCCTACGAGCAGTACTTC. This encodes CATTPRRTGAYEQYF. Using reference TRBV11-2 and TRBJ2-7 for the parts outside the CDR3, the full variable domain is EAGVAQSPRYKIIEKRQSVAFWCNPISGHATLYWYQQILGQGPKLLIQFQNNGVVDDSQLPKDRFSAERLKGVDSTLKIQPAKLEDSAVYLCATTPRRTGAYEQYFGPGTRLTVT.

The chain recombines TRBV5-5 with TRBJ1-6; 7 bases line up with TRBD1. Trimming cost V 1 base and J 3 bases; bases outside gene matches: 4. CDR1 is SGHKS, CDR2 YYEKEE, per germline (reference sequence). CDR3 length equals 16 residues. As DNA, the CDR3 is TGTGCCAGCAGCTTGAGGGGGACAGTCTATAATTCACCCCTCCACTTT. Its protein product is CASSLRGTVYNSPLHF. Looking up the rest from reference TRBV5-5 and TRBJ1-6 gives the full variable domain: DAGVTQSPTHLIKTRGQQVTLRCSPISGHKSVSWYQQVLGQGPQFIFQYYEKEERGRGNFPDRFSARQFPNYSSELNVNALLLGDSALYLCASSLRGTVYNSPLHFGNGTRLTVT.

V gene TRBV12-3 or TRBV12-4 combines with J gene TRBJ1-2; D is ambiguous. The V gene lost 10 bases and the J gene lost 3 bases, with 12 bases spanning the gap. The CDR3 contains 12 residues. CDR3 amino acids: CAIRKRDYGYTF. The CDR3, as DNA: TGTGCCATCCGAAAGAGGGACTATGGCTACACCTTC.

The CDR3 DNA follows: TGCGCCAGCAGCGACGACAGAACCACAGATACGCAGTATTTT. Translated, it gives CASSDDRTTDTQYF. This chain uses TRBV5-1 with TRBJ2-3; D is possibly TRBD1 (5 bases). CDR3 length equals 14 residues. The ends were cut back, 4 bases at V and 2 bases at J, with 11 bases in the middle. Germline V gene data show CDR1 as SGHRS and CDR2 as YFSETQ.

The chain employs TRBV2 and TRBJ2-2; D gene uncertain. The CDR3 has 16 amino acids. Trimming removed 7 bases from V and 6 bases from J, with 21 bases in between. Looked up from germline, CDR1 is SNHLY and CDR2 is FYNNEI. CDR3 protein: CASTTWISRGPGELFF. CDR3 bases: TGTGCCAGCACTACGTGGATTAGCCGAGGTCCCGGGGAGCTGTTTTTT.

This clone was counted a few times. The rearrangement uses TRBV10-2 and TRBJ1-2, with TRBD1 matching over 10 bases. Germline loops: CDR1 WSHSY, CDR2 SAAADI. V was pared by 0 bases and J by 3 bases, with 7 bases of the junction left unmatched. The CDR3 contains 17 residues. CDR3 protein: CASSESETGGRHYGYTF. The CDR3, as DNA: TGCGCCAGCAGTGAGTCGGAGACAGGGGGCCGACACTATGGCTACACCTTC.

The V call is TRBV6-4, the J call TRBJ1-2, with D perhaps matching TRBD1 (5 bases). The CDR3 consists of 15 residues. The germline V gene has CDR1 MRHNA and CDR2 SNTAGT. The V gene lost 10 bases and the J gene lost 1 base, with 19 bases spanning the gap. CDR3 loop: CAKKGVTYDNYGYTF. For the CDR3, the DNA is TGTGCCAAAAAAGGGGTTACCTACGATAACTATGGCTACACCTTC.